This TCR beta chain comes out of a study of patients and donors after allogeneic stem cell transplantation. The CDR3 is made up of 12 amino acids. V shed 0 bases and J shed 7 bases, with 6 bases lying between them. TCRdb redid the calling of the RT-PCR reads with MiXCR, one entry per CDR3 protein. The profile shows about 150,000 distinct CDR3 sequences, approximately 37% of them singletons. This TCR derives from a human donor who was either an allogeneic HSCT recipient or a stem cell or donor lymphocyte infusion donor (not recorded which). It is not recorded whose cells these are; they may come from a transplant donor. Sequenced material: blood, either unsorted or a sorted T cell fraction (not recorded which). The genes are TRBV12-3 or TRBV12-4 and TRBJ1-1; D unclear. The CDR3 loop is CASSLAGFEAFF. CDR3 nucleotides: TGTGCCAGCAGTTTAGCGGGGTTTGAAGCTTTCTTT.